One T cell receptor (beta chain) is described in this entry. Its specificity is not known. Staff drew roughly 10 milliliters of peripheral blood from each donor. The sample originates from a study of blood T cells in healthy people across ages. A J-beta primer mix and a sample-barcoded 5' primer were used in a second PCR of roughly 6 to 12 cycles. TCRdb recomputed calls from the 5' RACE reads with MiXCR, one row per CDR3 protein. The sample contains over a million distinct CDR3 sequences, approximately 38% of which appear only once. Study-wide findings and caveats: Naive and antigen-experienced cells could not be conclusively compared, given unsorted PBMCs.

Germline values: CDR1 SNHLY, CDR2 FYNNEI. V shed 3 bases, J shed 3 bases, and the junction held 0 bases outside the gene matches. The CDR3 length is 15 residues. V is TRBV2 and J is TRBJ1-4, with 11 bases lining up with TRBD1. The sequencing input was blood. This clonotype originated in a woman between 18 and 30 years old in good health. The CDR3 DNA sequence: TGTGCCAGCAGTGAGGGACAGGGGGCTAATGAAAAACTGTTTTTT. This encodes CASSEGQGANEKLFF.